The following is a TCR beta chain sequence with its context. Its antigen is unidentified. Germline CDR1 is SGHTA and CDR2 is FQGNSA. Trimming removed 1 base at V and 6 bases at J, with 20 bases between. The CDR3 is made up of 17 amino acids. TCRdb's copy holds only in-frame clones and misses some; the assay was immunoSEQ multiplex PCR. The top ten hold 0.1% to 0.15% of the sample, which has approximately 2.4 million clones, approximately 95% seen once. These data are taken from a study of shared clonotypes between healthy human individuals. Overall study findings and caveats: Compared with memory subsets, naive subsets generally had larger estimated richness. The researchers took only blood, and tissue repertoires probably look different.

This TCR derives from a man between 18 and 29 years old in good health. This sequence joins TRBV7-2 and TRBJ2-3, with D perhaps TRBD2 (6 bases). Source material: naive CD4+ T cells sorted from blood. Subset in this sample: CD45RA+ positively selected. CDR3 amino acids: CASSLVLREGARDTQYF. CDR3 in DNA: TGTGCCAGCAGCTTAGTCTTGCGGGAAGGGGCCAGGGATACGCAGTATTTT.